This T cell receptor beta chain emerged from a study of read filtering for tumor transcriptome and immune sequencing. In the study overall: R-ISS stage counts were eight or nine for I, approximately 15 for II, six or seven for III. Study-wide findings and caveats: Without single-read clonotypes, shared clonotype proportions correlated more between IR-seq and RNA-seq. IR-seq captured clonotypes deeper and more reliably than RNA-seq.

Every patient had bone marrow sampled while the disease was active. This library used roughly 400 ng RNA and molecular barcoded adaptors spanning alpha/delta and beta/gamma chains. TCRdb independently ran MiXCR on the reads; one entry per CDR3 protein. The table shows tens of thousands of distinct CDR3 sequences, with about 13% occurring only once. This clonotype was seen at least ten times. Its antigen is unknown. The CDR3 loop spans 16 amino acids. Germline V gene sequence: CDR1 MNHNY, CDR2 SVGAGI (reference sequence). The V end was cut by 2 bases, the J end by 2 bases, with 16 bases between. The sample comprised a population of CD138-negative cells sorted from bone marrow. This chain links TRBV6-6 with TRBJ2-7; a possible D gene is TRBD1 (6 bases). This TCR came from a donor at least 40 years old with multiple myeloma. The DNA for the CDR3 is TGTGCCAGCAGTTACCCACAGGGTGGTAGCCCCTACGAGCAGTACTTC. This encodes CASSYPQGGSPYEQYF.